This T cell receptor (beta chain) was sequenced for a study of blood T cell repertoires in COVID-19. Under the authors' procedure: Estimation of nucleated cell counts relied on the amplification of reference gene primers. The method was immunoSEQ multiplex PCR; TCRdb's version includes in-frame clones alone and lacks a portion of them. The V and J calls and clone size were taken over from that table, and D and trimming were inferred from the DNA. The profile shows 200,000 to 250,000 clones, roughly 80% of them singletons. V was cut by 1 base and J by 0 bases, with 14 bases left in between. The CDR3 is made up of 18 amino acids. CDR1 SGHRS and CDR2 YFSETQ come from the germline V gene. This clone was detected only once.

Material for sequencing was peripheral blood. This receptor was obtained from a woman younger than 30 with acute or convalescent COVID-19. This chain links TRBV5-1 with TRBJ2-6, with D possibly matching TRBD1 (5 bases). This CDR3 reads CASSLSGAASSGANVLTF. For the CDR3, the DNA is TGCGCCAGCAGCTTGAGTGGGGCCGCGAGCTCTGGGGCCAACGTCCTGACTTTC.